This is a list of T cell receptor beta chains from one sample in a study of T cell responses to AZD1222 COVID-19 vaccine. Profiled with immunoSEQ multiplex PCR; TCRdb holds only in-frame clones, not every one. The sample carries about 140,000 clones, roughly nine tenths recorded once. The sample was peripheral blood, taken 28 days after the second AZD1222 dose. All receptors derive from an adult who received the AZD1222 COVID-19 vaccine. Both conserved end residues are part of each CDR3. A D gene is named only where the DNA matches it firmly. Not every row has a clone size; where given, it reads once, few, many or a size class.

j_gene: TRBJ2-1
abundance: -
v_gene: TRBV6-2/TRBV6-3
d_gene: -
CDR3aa: CASSYISQGWGHYNEQFF
CDR3nt: TGTGCCAGCAGTTACATTTCCCAGGGCTGGGGGCACTACAATGAGCAGTTCTTC

j_gene: TRBJ1-6
abundance: -
v_gene: TRBV6-2/TRBV6-3
d_gene: -
CDR3aa: CASSSRASYNSPLHF
CDR3nt: TGTGCCAGCAGCTCTCGGGCCTCCTATAATTCACCCCTCCACTTT

j_gene: TRBJ2-7
abundance: -
v_gene: TRBV6-5
d_gene: -
CDR3aa: CASSYGPGNYEQYF
CDR3nt: TGTGCCAGCAGTTACGGGCCAGGAAACTACGAGCAGTACTTC

j_gene: TRBJ2-3
abundance: -
v_gene: TRBV9
d_gene: TRBD2
CDR3aa: CASSVAASGASTDTQYF
CDR3nt: TGTGCCAGCAGCGTAGCGGCTAGCGGGGCTAGCACAGATACGCAGTATTTT

j_gene: TRBJ1-6
abundance: -
v_gene: TRBV7-3
d_gene: -
CDR3aa: CASSLIGLNSPLHF
CDR3nt: TGTGCCAGCAGCTTAATCGGACTTAATTCACCCCTCCACTTT

j_gene: TRBJ2-7
abundance: -
v_gene: TRBV7-8
d_gene: -
CDR3aa: CASSLAGPYEQYF
CDR3nt: TGTGCCAGCAGCTTAGCGGGACCCTACGAGCAGTACTTC

j_gene: TRBJ1-5
abundance: few
v_gene: TRBV1
d_gene: -
CDR3aa: CTSSQDRLVQDNQPQHF
CDR3nt: TGCACCAGCAGCCAAGATCGGTTGGTACAGGACAATCAGCCCCAGCATTTT

j_gene: TRBJ2-2
abundance: -
v_gene: TRBV7-3
d_gene: -
CDR3aa: CASRQTQTLGDTGELFF
CDR3nt: TGTGCCAGCAGGCAGACCCAGACCCTGGGGGACACCGGGGAGCTGTTTTTT

j_gene: TRBJ1-1
abundance: -
v_gene: TRBV18
d_gene: TRBD1
CDR3aa: CASSPRGEAGGTEAFF
CDR3nt: TGTGCCAGCTCACCAAGGGGAGAAGCAGGGGGTACTGAAGCTTTCTTT

j_gene: TRBJ2-1
abundance: -
v_gene: TRBV19
d_gene: TRBD2
CDR3aa: CASSIRGVSNNEQFF
CDR3nt: TGTGCCAGTAGTATTCGGGGGGTGTCAAACAATGAGCAGTTCTTC

j_gene: TRBJ1-5
abundance: medium-sized
v_gene: TRBV19
d_gene: -
CDR3aa: CASRRRRAPNQPQHF
CDR3nt: TGTGCCAGTAGGCGCAGAAGGGCCCCGAATCAGCCCCAGCATTTT

j_gene: TRBJ2-5
abundance: -
v_gene: TRBV7-2
d_gene: -
CDR3aa: CASSLAWVGGPETQYF
CDR3nt: TGTGCCAGCAGCTTAGCTTGGGTTGGGGGGCCAGAGACCCAGTACTTC

j_gene: TRBJ1-3
abundance: -
v_gene: TRBV4-1
d_gene: -
CDR3aa: CASRKGWGQGNTIYF
CDR3nt: TGCGCCAGCAGAAAGGGTTGGGGGCAAGGAAACACCATATATTTT

j_gene: TRBJ2-5
abundance: once
v_gene: TRBV14
d_gene: -
CDR3aa: CASSQGPGAVRETQYF
CDR3nt: TGTGCCAGCAGCCAAGGACCGGGGGCGGTGCGGGAGACCCAGTACTTC

j_gene: TRBJ2-3
abundance: -
v_gene: TRBV11-2
d_gene: -
CDR3aa: CASSFRGGPSDTQYF
CDR3nt: TGTGCCAGCAGCTTCAGGGGGGGCCCTTCAGATACGCAGTATTTT

j_gene: TRBJ2-7
abundance: -
v_gene: TRBV7-8
d_gene: -
CDR3aa: CASSLAGEMGYEQYF
CDR3nt: TGTGCCAGCAGCTTAGCCGGGGAGATGGGATACGAGCAGTACTTC

j_gene: TRBJ2-7
abundance: -
v_gene: TRBV5-6
d_gene: TRBD2
CDR3aa: CASSLGGAGGRAVREQYF
CDR3nt: TGTGCCAGCAGCTTGGGGGGCGCAGGCGGGAGGGCCGTAAGAGAGCAGTACTTC

j_gene: TRBJ2-1
abundance: -
v_gene: TRBV19
d_gene: -
CDR3aa: CAVSRGYNEQFF
CDR3nt: TGTGCCGTCTCCAGGGGTTACAATGAGCAGTTCTTC

j_gene: TRBJ2-2
abundance: -
v_gene: TRBV3-1/TRBV3-2
d_gene: -
CDR3aa: CASSQVMNTGELFF
CDR3nt: TGTGCCAGCAGCCAAGTAATGAACACCGGGGAGCTGTTTTTT

j_gene: TRBJ2-1
abundance: once
v_gene: TRBV7-6
d_gene: TRBD2
CDR3aa: CASSPTSDNEQFF
CDR3nt: TGTGCCAGCAGCCCAACTAGCGACAATGAGCAGTTCTTC

j_gene: TRBJ1-6
abundance: -
v_gene: TRBV19
d_gene: -
CDR3aa: CASSRGESPLHF
CDR3nt: TGTGCCAGTAGTCGAGGGGAATCACCCCTCCACTTT

j_gene: TRBJ2-7
abundance: -
v_gene: TRBV3-1/TRBV3-2
d_gene: TRBD2
CDR3aa: CASSQDGRGREQYF
CDR3nt: TGTGCCAGCAGCCAAGATGGTCGCGGGAGGGAGCAGTACTTC

j_gene: TRBJ2-3
abundance: -
v_gene: TRBV27
d_gene: -
CDR3aa: CASSLQDQGTDTQYF
CDR3nt: TGTGCCAGCAGTTTACAGGACCAAGGCACAGATACGCAGTATTTT

j_gene: TRBJ1-1
abundance: once
v_gene: TRBV5-5
d_gene: -
CDR3aa: CASSLANTEAFF
CDR3nt: TGTGCCAGCAGCTTGGCCAACACTGAAGCTTTCTTT

j_gene: TRBJ1-5
abundance: -
v_gene: TRBV2
d_gene: TRBD1
CDR3aa: CASSRDRGGNQPQHF
CDR3nt: TGTGCCAGCAGTAGGGACAGGGGTGGCAATCAGCCCCAGCATTTT

j_gene: TRBJ1-2
abundance: -
v_gene: TRBV19
d_gene: TRBD1
CDR3aa: CASSPDREYGYTF
CDR3nt: TGTGCCAGTAGCCCGGACAGGGAATATGGCTACACCTTC

j_gene: TRBJ2-7
abundance: -
v_gene: TRBV3-1/TRBV3-2
d_gene: TRBD1
CDR3aa: CASSQDDSKETGVYEQYF
CDR3nt: TGTGCCAGCAGCCAAGATGATAGTAAGGAGACAGGGGTTTACGAGCAGTACTTC

j_gene: TRBJ1-6
abundance: -
v_gene: TRBV18
d_gene: TRBD1
CDR3aa: CASSPSRTGNSPLHF
CDR3nt: TGTGCCAGCTCACCGTCTCGGACAGGGAATTCACCCCTCCACTTT

j_gene: TRBJ1-2
abundance: once
v_gene: TRBV4-3
d_gene: TRBD1
CDR3aa: CASSHSGGDYGYTF
CDR3nt: TGCGCCAGCAGCCACTCAGGGGGCGACTATGGCTACACCTTC

j_gene: TRBJ1-5
abundance: -
v_gene: TRBV7-6
d_gene: TRBD1
CDR3aa: CASSLGTGNSNQPQHF
CDR3nt: TGTGCCAGCAGCCTCGGGACAGGGAATAGCAATCAGCCCCAGCATTTT

j_gene: TRBJ1-1
abundance: once
v_gene: TRBV6-5
d_gene: -
CDR3aa: CASRKWTDMNTEAFF
CDR3nt: TGTGCCAGCAGAAAATGGACGGACATGAACACTGAAGCTTTCTTT

j_gene: TRBJ2-7
abundance: once
v_gene: TRBV28
d_gene: -
CDR3aa: CASSWYRREQYF
CDR3nt: TGTGCCAGCAGTTGGTACAGGCGCGAGCAGTACTTC

j_gene: TRBJ2-7
abundance: -
v_gene: TRBV6-2/TRBV6-3
d_gene: TRBD1
CDR3aa: CASSLRQGAIRWEQYF
CDR3nt: TGTGCCAGCAGCCTGAGACAGGGCGCCATAAGGTGGGAGCAGTACTTC

j_gene: TRBJ2-7
abundance: -
v_gene: TRBV5-5
d_gene: -
CDR3aa: CASSPLHTTSPTSQYF
CDR3nt: TGTGCCAGCAGCCCCCTACATACTACCTCGCCTACGTCGCAGTACTTC

j_gene: TRBJ2-5
abundance: -
v_gene: TRBV18
d_gene: -
CDR3aa: CASSRGTGNLQETQYF
CDR3nt: TGTGCCAGCTCACGCGGAACAGGGAACCTCCAAGAGACCCAGTACTTC

j_gene: TRBJ2-7
abundance: -
v_gene: TRBV7-6
d_gene: -
CDR3aa: CASSQSQGFSEQYF
CDR3nt: TGTGCCAGCAGCCAATCGCAGGGCTTCAGCGAGCAGTACTTC

j_gene: TRBJ2-1
abundance: -
v_gene: TRBV2
d_gene: TRBD2
CDR3aa: CASKLGLAGFGEQFF
CDR3nt: TGTGCCAGCAAACTGGGACTAGCGGGATTCGGTGAGCAGTTCTTC

j_gene: TRBJ2-1
abundance: -
v_gene: TRBV6-4
d_gene: -
CDR3aa: CASSDATSSSYNEQFF
CDR3nt: TGTGCCAGCAGTGACGCAACTAGTAGCTCCTATAATGAGCAGTTCTTC